This T cell receptor beta chain emerged from a study of blood T cells in healthy people across ages. Regarding this clonotype: Antigen: not known.

Using a J-beta primer mix together with a sample-barcoded 5' primer, a second PCR was run for about 6 to 11 cycles. A tag from a template-switch adaptor with 12 random nucleotides marked each cDNA molecule. In TCRdb, the 5' RACE reads were re-called with MiXCR into one record per CDR3 protein. The sample contains roughly 680,000 distinct CDR3 sequences, about half of which appear only once. Russia was home to the donors, healthy Caucasian individuals aged roughly 6 to 90. With V trimmed by 3 bases and J by 4 bases, 6 bases remained unmatched. This CDR3 has 14 amino acids. The V gene's germline CDR1 is SGHRS and CDR2 YFSETQ. Study findings and constraints: Unsorted PBMCs prevented conclusive naive versus antigen-experienced comparison. Higher diversity, along with more naive CD4+ cells, distinguished long-lived donors from aged donors.

Sequencing used blood. The TCR comes from a woman aged 60-70 years in good health. The chain combines TRBV5-1 with TRBJ2-5, with TRBD1 matching 7 bases. CDR3 protein: CASSSQGSGETQYF. The CDR3 bases are TGCGCCAGCAGCTCACAGGGGTCGGGAGAGACCCAGTACTTC.